This TCR beta chain is drawn from a study of blood T cells in healthy people across ages. Findings of the study overall: Lack of knowledge of donor CMV status possibly confounded expanded clonotype changes. Naive CD4+ cells and diversity were both higher in long-lived donors than in aged donors.

V lost 4 bases, J lost 0 bases, and 8 bases lay in between. This CDR3 comprises 15 residues. Germline CDR1 is SGHRS and CDR2 is YFSETQ. Concerning this clonotype: Its antigen is as yet unknown.

A J-beta primer mix and a sample-barcoded 5' primer were used in a second PCR of roughly 6 to 11 cycles. MiXCR, applied by TCRdb to the 5' RACE reads, yields one record per CDR3 protein. Among hundreds of thousands of distinct CDR3 sequences listed, over 20% were seen once. With each sample, at least 6 micrograms of total RNA were extracted. This TCR came from a man in his 70s in good health. Sequencing was done on a sample of blood. The chain links TRBV5-1 to TRBJ2-6, with a weak D call TRBD2 (6 bases). CDR3 loop: CASSRDFSGANVLTF. The CDR3 nucleotides are TGCGCCAGCAGCCGGGACTTCTCTGGGGCCAACGTCCTGACTTTC.